Reported below is one T cell receptor beta chain. The same CDR3 is also encoded by other DNA sequences in this sample. Sequencing used immunoSEQ multiplex PCR; TCRdb keeps in-frame clones, though not all of them. This table has about 230,000 clones, roughly 90% appearing once. V was clipped by 4 bases and J by 4 bases; unmatched bases: 6. Germline V gene data show CDR1 as LNHDA and CDR2 as SQIVND (reference sequence). The CDR3 runs to 15 residues. The entry originates in a study of blood T cell repertoires in COVID-19. The receptor's source is a woman in her sixties or seventies with acute or convalescent COVID-19. The gene calls are TRBV19 and TRBJ2-7; 11 bases are a match to TRBD1. Input material: peripheral blood. CDR3 in amino acids: CASSTTGTGGYEQYF. The CDR3 DNA reads TGTGCCAGTAGTACCACCGGGACAGGGGGTTACGAGCAGTACTTC.